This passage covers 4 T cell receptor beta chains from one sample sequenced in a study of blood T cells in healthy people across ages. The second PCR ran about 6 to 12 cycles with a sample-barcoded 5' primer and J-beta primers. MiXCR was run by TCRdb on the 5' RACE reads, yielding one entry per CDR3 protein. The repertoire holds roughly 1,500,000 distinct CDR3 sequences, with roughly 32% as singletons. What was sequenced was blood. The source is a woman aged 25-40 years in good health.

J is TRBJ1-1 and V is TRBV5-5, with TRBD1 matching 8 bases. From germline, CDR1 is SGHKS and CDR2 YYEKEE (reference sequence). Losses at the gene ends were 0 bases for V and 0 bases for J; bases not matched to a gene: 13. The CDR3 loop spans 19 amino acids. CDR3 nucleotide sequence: TGTGCCAGCAGCTTGGTATTATCGCAGGGGGCTGGAGTGAACACTGAAGCTTTCTTT. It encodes CASSLVLSQGAGVNTEAFF.

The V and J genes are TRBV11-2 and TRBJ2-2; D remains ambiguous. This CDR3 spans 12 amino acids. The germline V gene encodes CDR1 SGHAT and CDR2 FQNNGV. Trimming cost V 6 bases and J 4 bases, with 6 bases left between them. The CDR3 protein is CASSPLTGELFF. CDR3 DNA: TGTGCCAGCAGTCCGCTCACCGGGGAGCTGTTTTTT. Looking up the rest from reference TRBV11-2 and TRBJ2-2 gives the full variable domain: EAGVAQSPRYKIIEKRQSVAFWCNPISGHATLYWYQQILGQGPKLLIQFQNNGVVDDSQLPKDRFSAERLKGVDSTLKIQPAKLEDSAVYLCASSPLTGELFFGEGSRLTVL.

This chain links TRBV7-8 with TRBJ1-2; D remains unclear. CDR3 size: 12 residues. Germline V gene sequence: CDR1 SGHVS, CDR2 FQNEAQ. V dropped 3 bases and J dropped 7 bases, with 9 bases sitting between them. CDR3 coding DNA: TGTGCCAGCAGCTTCGAAGGGTTTGGCTACACCTTC. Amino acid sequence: CASSFEGFGYTF.

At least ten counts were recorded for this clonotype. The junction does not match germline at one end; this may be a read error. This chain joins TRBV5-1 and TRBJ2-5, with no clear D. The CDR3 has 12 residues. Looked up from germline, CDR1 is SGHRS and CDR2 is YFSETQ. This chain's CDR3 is CASSLASETQYF. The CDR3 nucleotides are TGTGCCAGCAGCTTGGCCTCAGAGACCCAGTACTTC.